This T cell receptor beta chain emerged from a study of T-cell reconstitution after alpha-beta-depleted transplantation in children listed by TCRdb under 2016. Background for the entire study: Using TCR repertoire profiling, the study followed T-cell immune reconstitution in a quantitative way in children after TCRalphabeta/CD19-depleted allogeneic hematopoietic cell transplantation. Broad study findings and their caveats: About two months after transplant, the apparently early recovery of alphabetaT-cell counts reportedly depended on just several hundred clones that had expanded rapidly and came from non-depleted graft cells. In some patients, the high TCRbeta diversity seen at day 60 was put down to recipient T cells and intrathymic progenitors that had survived conditioning. Over the following months the frequencies of hyperexpanded clones went down, and after one year T-cell counts and TCRbeta diversity were mostly credited to newly produced T cells.

There are 15 amino acids in the CDR3, from cysteine to phenylalanine inclusive. Just the 45-base CDR3 DNA is kept, in frame starting at base 1. CDR1 SGHRS and CDR2 YFSETQ are derived from the germline V gene. Deletion took 4 bases off V and 0 bases off J, with a span of 10 bases between the germline ends. The library was obtained by PCR. TCRdb records Illumina HiSeq 2500 as the sequencer. To normalize quantification of the TCRbeta repertoire, the TCR libraries were built with molecular barcoding that relied on unique molecular identifiers. Using fastp at Q25 and MiXCR, TCRdb reprocessed the public reads and kept productive beta chains. Rows matching on CDR3 protein sequence are summarized as one entry with the most common DNA and genes. Here the sample has about 980,000 distinct CDR3 sequences; under 30% occur a single time. The ten largest clones represent 25% to 35% of the sample. In regard to this clonotype: The antigen it recognizes is unknown. Base qualities are not provided; no much larger clone lies one nucleotide away.

The treatment or condition label corresponds to: allogeneic hematopoietic cell transplantation with graft depleted of TCRalphabeta T cells and CD19 B cells. The transplant recipients were children given TCRalphabeta/CD19-depleted allogeneic hematopoietic cell grafts. The chain employs TRBV5-1 and TRBJ2-2; no confident D gene assignment can be made. Sequenced here: PBMCs, mostly from graft donor cells, sampled 360 days after TCRalphabeta/CD19-depleted stem cell transplant. This TCR was sampled from a boy under two years old who had a stem cell transplant for SCID, so the T cells may come from the graft donor. The bases are TGCGCCAGCAGCGACCGGAGTGCGAACACCGGGGAGCTGTTTTTT. This is translated as CASSDRSANTGELFF.